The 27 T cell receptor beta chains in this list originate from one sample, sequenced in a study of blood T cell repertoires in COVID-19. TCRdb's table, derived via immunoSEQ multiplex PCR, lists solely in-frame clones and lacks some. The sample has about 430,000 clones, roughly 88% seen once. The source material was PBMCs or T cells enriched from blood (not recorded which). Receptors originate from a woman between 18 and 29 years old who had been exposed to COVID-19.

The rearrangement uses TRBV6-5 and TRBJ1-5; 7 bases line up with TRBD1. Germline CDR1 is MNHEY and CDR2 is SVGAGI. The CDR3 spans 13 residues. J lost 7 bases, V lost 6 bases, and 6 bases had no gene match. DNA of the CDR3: TGTGCCAGCAGAGGACAGGTTGGCCAGCCCCAGCATTTT. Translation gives CASRGQVGQPQHF.

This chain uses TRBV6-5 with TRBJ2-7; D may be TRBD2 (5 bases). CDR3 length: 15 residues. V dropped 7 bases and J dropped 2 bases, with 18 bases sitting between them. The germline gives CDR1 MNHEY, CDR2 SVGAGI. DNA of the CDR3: TGTGCCAGCACCCCCCGCGGGTCCGGCGCCTACGAGCAGTACTTC. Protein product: CASTPRGSGAYEQYF.

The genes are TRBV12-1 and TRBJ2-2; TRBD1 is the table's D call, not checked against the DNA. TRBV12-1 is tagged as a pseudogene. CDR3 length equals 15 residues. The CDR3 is CASGTGAGNTGELFF. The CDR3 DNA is TGTGCCAGCGGGACAGGGGCGGGAAACACCGGGGAGCTGTTTTTT.

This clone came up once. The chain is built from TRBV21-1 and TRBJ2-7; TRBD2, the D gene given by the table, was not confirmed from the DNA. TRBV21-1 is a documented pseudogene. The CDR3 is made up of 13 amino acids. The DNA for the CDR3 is TGTGCCAGCAGCAAAGCGGGAGGGACCGAGCAGTACTTC. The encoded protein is CASSKAGGTEQYF.

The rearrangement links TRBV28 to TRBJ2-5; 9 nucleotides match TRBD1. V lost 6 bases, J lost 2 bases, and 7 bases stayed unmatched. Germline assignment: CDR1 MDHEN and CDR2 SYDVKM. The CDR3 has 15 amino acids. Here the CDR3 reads CASRPGQGSQETQYF. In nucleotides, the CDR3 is TGTGCCAGCAGACCGGGACAGGGTTCGCAAGAGACCCAGTACTTC.

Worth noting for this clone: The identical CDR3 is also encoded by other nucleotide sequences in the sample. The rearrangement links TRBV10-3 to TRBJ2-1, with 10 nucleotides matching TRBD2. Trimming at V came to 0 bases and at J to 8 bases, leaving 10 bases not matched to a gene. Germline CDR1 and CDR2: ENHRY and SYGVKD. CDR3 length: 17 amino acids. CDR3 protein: CAISESVAGGMFHEQFF. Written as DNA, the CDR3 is TGTGCCATCAGTGAGTCGGTAGCGGGAGGAATGTTTCATGAGCAGTTCTTC.

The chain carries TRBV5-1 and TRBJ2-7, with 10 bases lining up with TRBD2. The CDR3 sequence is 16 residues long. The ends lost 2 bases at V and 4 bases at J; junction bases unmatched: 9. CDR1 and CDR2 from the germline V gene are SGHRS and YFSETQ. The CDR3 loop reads CASSLSSGRASYEQYF. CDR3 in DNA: TGCGCCAGCAGCTTAAGCAGCGGGAGGGCGTCATACGAGCAGTACTTC.

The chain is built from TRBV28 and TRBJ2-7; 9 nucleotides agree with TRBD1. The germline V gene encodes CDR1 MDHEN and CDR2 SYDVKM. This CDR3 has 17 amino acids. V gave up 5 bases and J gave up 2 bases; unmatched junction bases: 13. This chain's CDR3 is CASSPYTGTGYTYEQYF. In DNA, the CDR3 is TGTGCCAGCAGTCCCTACACCGGGACAGGGTATACCTACGAGCAGTACTTC.

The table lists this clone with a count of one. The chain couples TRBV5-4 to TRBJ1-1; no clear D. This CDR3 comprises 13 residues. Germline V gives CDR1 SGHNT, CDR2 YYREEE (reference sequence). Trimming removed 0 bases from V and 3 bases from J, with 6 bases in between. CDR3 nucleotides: TGTGCCAGCAGCTTGGGTCAGGACACTGAAGCTTTCTTT. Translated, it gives CASSLGQDTEAFF.

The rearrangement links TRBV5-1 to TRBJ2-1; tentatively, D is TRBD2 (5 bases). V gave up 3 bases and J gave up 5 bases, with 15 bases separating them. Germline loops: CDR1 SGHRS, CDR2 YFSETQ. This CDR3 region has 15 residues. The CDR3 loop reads CASSSTGEKHNEQFF. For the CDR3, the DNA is TGCGCCAGCAGCTCGACCGGGGAGAAGCACAATGAGCAGTTCTTC.

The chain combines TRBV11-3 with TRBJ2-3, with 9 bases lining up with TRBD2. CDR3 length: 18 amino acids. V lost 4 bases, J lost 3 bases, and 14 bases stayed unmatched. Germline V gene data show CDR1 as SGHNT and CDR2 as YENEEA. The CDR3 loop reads CASSSGDWRGGRTDTQYF. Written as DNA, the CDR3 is TGTGCCAGCAGCTCCGGAGACTGGCGGGGGGGACGGACAGATACGCAGTATTTT. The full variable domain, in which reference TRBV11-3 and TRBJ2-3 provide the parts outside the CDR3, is EAGVVQSPRYKIIEKKQPVAFWCNPISGHNTLYWYLQNLGQGPELLIRYENEEAVDDSQLPKDRFSAERLKGVDSTLKIQPAELGDSAVYLCASSSGDWRGGRTDTQYFGPGTRLTVL.

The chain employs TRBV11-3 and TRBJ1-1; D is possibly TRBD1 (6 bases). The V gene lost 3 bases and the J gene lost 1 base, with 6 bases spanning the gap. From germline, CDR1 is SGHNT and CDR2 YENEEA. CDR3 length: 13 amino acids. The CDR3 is CASSFRGNTEAFF. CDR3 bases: TGTGCCAGCAGCTTCAGGGGGAACACTGAAGCTTTCTTT.

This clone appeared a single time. CDR3 bases: TGTGCCATCAGTGAGTGGGCCGCAGTTAACTATGGCTACACCTTC. It specifies CAISEWAAVNYGYTF. The chain has TRBV10-3 and TRBJ1-2; D gene unclear. CDR1 is ENHRY and CDR2 is SYGVKD in the germline V gene. The CDR3 totals 15 residues. V shed 1 base and J shed 1 base, with 10 bases lying between them.

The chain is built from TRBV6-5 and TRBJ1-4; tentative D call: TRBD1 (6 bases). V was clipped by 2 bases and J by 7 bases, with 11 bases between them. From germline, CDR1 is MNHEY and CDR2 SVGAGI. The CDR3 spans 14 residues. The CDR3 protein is CASSYEGGVEKLFF. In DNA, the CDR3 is TGTGCCAGCAGTTACGAAGGGGGGGTTGAAAAACTGTTTTTT.

DNA of the CDR3: TGCGCCAGCAGCCAAGATCGGAGCCAGCAGCAGTTCTTC. Amino acids: CASSQDRSQQQFF. The chain links TRBV4-1 to TRBJ2-1; D call uncertain. The CDR3 totals 13 residues. Trimming left V 0 bases short and J 11 bases short, with 11 bases between. The germline V gene has CDR1 MGHRA and CDR2 YSYEKL.

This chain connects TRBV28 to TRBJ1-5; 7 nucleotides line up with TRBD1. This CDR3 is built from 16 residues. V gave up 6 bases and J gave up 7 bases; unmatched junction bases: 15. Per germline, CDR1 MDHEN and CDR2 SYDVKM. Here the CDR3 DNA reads TGTGCCAGCAGCCGTAAAGGACAGGTTGTACACCAGCCCCAGCATTTT. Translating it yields CASSRKGQVVHQPQHF.

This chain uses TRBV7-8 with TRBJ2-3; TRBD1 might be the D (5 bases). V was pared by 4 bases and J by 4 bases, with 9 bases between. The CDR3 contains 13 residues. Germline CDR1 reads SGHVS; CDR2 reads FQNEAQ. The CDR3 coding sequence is TGTGCCAGCAGCTCCCTAGGGGCAGATACGCAGTATTTT. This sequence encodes CASSSLGADTQYF.

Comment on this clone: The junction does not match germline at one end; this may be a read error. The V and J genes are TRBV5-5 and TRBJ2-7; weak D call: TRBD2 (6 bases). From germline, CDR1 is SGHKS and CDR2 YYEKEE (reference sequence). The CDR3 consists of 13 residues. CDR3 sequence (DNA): TGTGCCAGCAGATTGGTGGAGGGAAACGAGCAGTACTTC. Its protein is CASRLVEGNEQYF.

CDR3 amino acids: CASSVTSGSLAETQYF. The DNA for the CDR3 is TGTGCCAGCAGCGTGACTAGCGGGAGTTTGGCGGAGACCCAGTACTTC. The chain uses TRBV28 and TRBJ2-5, with TRBD2 identical over 12 bases. CDR1 is MDHEN and CDR2 is SYDVKM in the germline V gene. This CDR3 contains 16 residues. V lost 6 bases to trimming and J lost 5 bases; unmatched junction nucleotides: 10.

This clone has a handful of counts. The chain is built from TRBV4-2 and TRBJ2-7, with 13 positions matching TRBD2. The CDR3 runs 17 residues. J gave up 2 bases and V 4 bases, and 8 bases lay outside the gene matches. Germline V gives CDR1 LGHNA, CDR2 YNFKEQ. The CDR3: CASSLTGTSGATYEQYF. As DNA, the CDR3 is TGTGCCAGCAGCCTTACCGGGACTAGCGGGGCAACCTACGAGCAGTACTTC.

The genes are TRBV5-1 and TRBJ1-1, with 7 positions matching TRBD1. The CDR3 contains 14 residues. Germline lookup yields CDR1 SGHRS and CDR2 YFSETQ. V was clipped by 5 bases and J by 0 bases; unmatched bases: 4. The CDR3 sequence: CASSSTGMNTEAFF. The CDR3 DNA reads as TGCGCCAGCAGTTCGACAGGGATGAACACTGAAGCTTTCTTT.

The CDR3 sequence: CASSLGAALAGEFF. The CDR3 nucleotides are TGTGCCAGCAGCTTAGGGGCAGCACTAGCGGGAGAGTTCTTC. J is TRBJ2-1 and V is TRBV7-2; TRBD2 matches at 11 bases. CDR3 length: 14 amino acids. Germline loops: CDR1 SGHTA, CDR2 FQGNSA. With V trimmed by 1 base and J by 14 bases, 7 bases remained unmatched.

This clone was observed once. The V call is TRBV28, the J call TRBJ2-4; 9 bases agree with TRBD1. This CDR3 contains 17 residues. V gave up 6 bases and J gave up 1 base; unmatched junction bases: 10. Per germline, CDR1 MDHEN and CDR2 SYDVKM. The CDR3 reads CASRRDRGMAAKNIQYF. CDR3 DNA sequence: TGTGCCAGCAGAAGAGACAGGGGGATGGCGGCCAAAAACATTCAGTACTTC.

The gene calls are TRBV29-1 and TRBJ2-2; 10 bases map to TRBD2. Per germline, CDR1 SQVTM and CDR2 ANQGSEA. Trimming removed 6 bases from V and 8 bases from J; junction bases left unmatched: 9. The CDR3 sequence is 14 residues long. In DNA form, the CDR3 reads TGCAGCGTCCTAGGACTAGCGGCCGGGGGGGAGCTGTTTTTT. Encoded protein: CSVLGLAAGGELFF.

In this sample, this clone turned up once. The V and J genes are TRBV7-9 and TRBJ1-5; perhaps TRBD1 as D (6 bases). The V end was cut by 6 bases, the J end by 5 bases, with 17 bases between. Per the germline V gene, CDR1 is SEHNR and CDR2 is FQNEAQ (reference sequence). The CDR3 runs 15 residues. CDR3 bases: TGTGCCAGCAGAGGATCGACAGGAGAGGATCAGCCCCAGCATTTT. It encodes CASRGSTGEDQPQHF.

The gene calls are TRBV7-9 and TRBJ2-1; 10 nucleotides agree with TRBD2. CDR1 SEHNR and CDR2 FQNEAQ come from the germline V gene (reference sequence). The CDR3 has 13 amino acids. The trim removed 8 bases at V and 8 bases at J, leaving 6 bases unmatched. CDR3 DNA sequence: TGTGCCAGCGAGTTAGCGGGGGGATATGAGCAGTTCTTC. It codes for CASELAGGYEQFF.

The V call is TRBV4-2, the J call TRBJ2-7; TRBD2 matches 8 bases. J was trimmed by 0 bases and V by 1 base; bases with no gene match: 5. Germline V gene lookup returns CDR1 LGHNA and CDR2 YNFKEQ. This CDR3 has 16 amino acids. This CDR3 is CASSQATGGNSYEQYF. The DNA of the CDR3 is TGTGCCAGCAGCCAAGCTACGGGGGGGAACTCCTACGAGCAGTACTTC.